This TCR beta chain was captured in a study of T cell clonality in common variable immunodeficiency. Study outcomes and limitations: TCRbeta clonality was increased in CVID versus healthy controls. What drives increased CVID clonality needs T cell subpopulation sequencing. Common variable immunodeficiency TCR beta sequences reportedly had fewer deletions and N-nucleotide insertions.

No CVID subject was ill or on immunomodulatory drugs when sampled. Sequencing used immunoSEQ multiplex PCR; TCRdb keeps in-frame clones, though not all of them. The table lists over 20,000 clones, with no singletons. With regard to this clone: Its antigen is undetermined. The read stops 3 residues short of the end of the CDR3; the missing end is completed from the germline J gene.

The CDR3 loop spans 15 amino acids. The germline CDR1 and CDR2 sequences are KGHSH and LQKENI. Trimming cost V 3 bases and J 1 base, with 7 bases left between them. The source material was peripheral blood mononuclear cells. The chain combines TRBV18 with TRBJ2-6; D remains unclear. The source of this sequence is a human donor with common variable immunodeficiency. The sequenced part of the CDR3 DNA is TGTGCCAGCTCACCGACACATTCTGGGGCCAACGTC. This sequence encodes CASSPTHSGANV. The full CDR3 sequence reads CASSPTHSGANVLTF.